Detailed here is one T cell receptor beta chain. In the source study's methods: The authors estimated nucleated cell counts from reference gene primer amplification. The method was immunoSEQ multiplex PCR; TCRdb's version includes in-frame clones alone and lacks a portion of them. That table furnishes V, J and clone size, whereas the DNA furnished D and trimming. The sample has over 200,000 clones; around 90% are singletons. This entry is derived from a study of blood T cell repertoires in COVID-19. V was pared by 2 bases and J by 4 bases, with 4 bases of the junction left unmatched. The CDR3 consists of 15 residues. Germline CDR1 reads MNHEY; CDR2 reads SMNVEV (reference sequence).

Sequencing used peripheral blood. The sequence derives from a woman between 18 and 29 years old who had recovered from COVID-19. V gene TRBV27 combines with J gene TRBJ2-7; 11 bases are a match to TRBD2. CDR3 sequence reads: CASSLGSSGRYEQYF. CDR3 sequence (DNA): TGTGCCAGCAGTTTAGGTTCTAGCGGGAGGTACGAGCAGTACTTC.